This TCR beta chain was recorded in a study of blood T cell repertoires in COVID-19. Study as a whole: Samples came from the United States, Italy and Spain, spanning acute and convalescent COVID-19. The analysed material was cDNA or gDNA that came from T cells, B-cell-depleted T cells, or PBMCs.

One Seattle source followed patients from active infection through their disease course. Per the original data handling: How many nucleated cells were present was estimated from reference gene primer amplification. The repertoire was sequenced with immunoSEQ multiplex PCR; TCRdb's copy has only in-frame clones and lacks some. Clone size and V and J calls were adopted from that table, with D and trimming inferred from the DNA. The sample has some 220,000 clones, approximately 78% seen once. From germline, CDR1 is MNHNY and CDR2 SVGAGI (reference sequence). There are 16 residues in the CDR3. V was pared by 5 bases and J by 0 bases, with 14 bases between.

V usage is TRBV6-6 and J usage is TRBJ1-5, with D possibly TRBD1 on 5 matching bases. The receptor was derived from a woman in her seventies with COVID-19, enrolled during active disease. Sequencing was done on a sample of peripheral blood. CDR3 residues: CASSAEQEYSNQPQHF. The CDR3 DNA sequence: TGTGCCAGCAGTGCAGAACAGGAGTATAGCAATCAGCCCCAGCATTTT.